This T cell receptor beta chain is drawn from a study of identifying expanded T cells in peripheral blood. Germline V gene sequence: CDR1 MNHEY, CDR2 SMNVEV (reference sequence). CDR3 size: 12 residues. Trimming removed 7 bases at V and 10 bases at J, with 16 bases between. Sequencing used immunoSEQ multiplex PCR; TCRdb keeps in-frame clones, though not all of them. The sample has approximately 120,000 clones, 88% seen once. Broader study findings: Variance in clone template counts between approximately two-week samples significantly increased with total template count across all healthy donors. Technical replicates showed 0.9 to 1.5 changed clones; around 2 weeks roughly 18; four weeks 19.

A remark on this clone: Its target is not known.

No infections or other immune events were documented during collection. The rearrangement uses TRBV27 and TRBJ1-2, with a possible D match to TRBD1 (5 bases). Sequencing was performed on blood. This TCR was recovered from a person aged 18 to 70 in good health. CDR3 region: CASTRGSQPYTF. The CDR3 DNA follows: TGTGCCAGCACCCGGGGCTCCCAACCCTACACCTTC.